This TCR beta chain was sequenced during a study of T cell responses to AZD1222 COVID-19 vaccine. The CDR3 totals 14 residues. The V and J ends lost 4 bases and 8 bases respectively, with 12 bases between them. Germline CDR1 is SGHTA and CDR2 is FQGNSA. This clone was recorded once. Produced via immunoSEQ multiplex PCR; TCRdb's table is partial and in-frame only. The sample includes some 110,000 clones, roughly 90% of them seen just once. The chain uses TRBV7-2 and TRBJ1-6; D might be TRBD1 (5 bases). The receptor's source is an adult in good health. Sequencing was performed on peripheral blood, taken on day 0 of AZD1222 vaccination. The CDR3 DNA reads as TGTGCCAGCAGCTCCGCCCCCAGGGATTCACCCCTCCACTTT. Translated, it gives CASSSAPRDSPLHF.